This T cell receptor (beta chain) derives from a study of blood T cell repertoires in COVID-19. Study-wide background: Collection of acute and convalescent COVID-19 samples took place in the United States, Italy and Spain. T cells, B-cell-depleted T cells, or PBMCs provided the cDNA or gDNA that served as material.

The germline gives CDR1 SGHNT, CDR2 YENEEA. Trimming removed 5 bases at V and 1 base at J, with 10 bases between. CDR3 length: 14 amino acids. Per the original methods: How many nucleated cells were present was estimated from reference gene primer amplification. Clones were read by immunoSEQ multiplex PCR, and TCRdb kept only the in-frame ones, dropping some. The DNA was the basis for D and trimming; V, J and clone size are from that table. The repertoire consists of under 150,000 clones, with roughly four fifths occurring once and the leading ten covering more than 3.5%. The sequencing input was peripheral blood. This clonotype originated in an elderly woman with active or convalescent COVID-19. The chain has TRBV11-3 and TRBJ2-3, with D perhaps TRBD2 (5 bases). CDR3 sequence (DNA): TGTGCCAGCAGCGCCGGGCGGGGCACAGATACGCAGTATTTT. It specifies CASSAGRGTDTQYF.